Sequencing of this T cell receptor beta chain was carried out in a study of prognosis after radiotherapy for stage I lung cancer. Whole-study context: Individuals diagnosed with stage I non-small cell lung cancer underwent enrollment between April 2018 and January 2019. The study's findings and limits: Among patients who developed distant metastases, Shannon entropy after stereotactic body radiation therapy was lower. Once stereotactic body radiation therapy had been given, unique TCR clone counts fell, with a median of approximately 10,000 versus 7,000.

The study amplified the TCR beta CDR3 region from genomic DNA. This amplification was carried out by two rounds of multiplex PCR. With primers specific to each TRBV and TRBJ gene, the first-round PCR was performed. TCRdb re-analysed the multiplex PCR reads in MiXCR, keeping a single row per CDR3 protein. The repertoire holds tens of thousands of distinct CDR3 sequences, with around 29% as singletons. The CDR3 has 13 residues. Germline lookup yields CDR1 LGHDT and CDR2 YNNKEL (reference sequence). With 0 bases removed from V and 6 bases from J, the gap between germline ends came to 6 bases. Two separate time points each saw a draw of 5 to 6.5 milliliters of peripheral blood. This clonotype was recorded many times. What it binds is unknown.

The receptor was isolated from a donor at least 50 years old with non-small cell lung cancer. The sample consisted of PBMCs, taken before or after stereotactic body radiation therapy (not recorded which). The chain is built from TRBV3-1 and TRBJ1-5; D is unclear. The CDR3 loop is CASSQDLVQPQHF. The DNA for the CDR3 is TGTGCCAGCAGCCAAGATCTCGTTCAGCCCCAGCATTTT.